The sample holds a few counts of the clone carrying this T cell receptor beta chain. Its antigen is not identified. The data are from a study of beta chain features in type 1 diabetes. Study-wide results and limits: When VDJ junctions were examined, type 1 diabetes patients showed fewer insertions and more deletions. Across patients, naive, central memory and Treg TCRB repertoires exhibited apparently greater similarity than was observed across healthy donors. Whether HLA type affects TCRB rearrangement stayed undetermined in the present work. In every one of the four CD4+ subsets, TCRB CDR3s were moderately but significantly shorter in Type 1 diabetes patients.

Germline loops: CDR1 MNHNS, CDR2 SASEGT. Trimming stripped 2 bases from V and 3 bases from J, with 8 bases between. The CDR3 extends over 14 amino acids. Expressed TCRB transcripts were sequenced because the entire RNA isolate underwent reverse transcription. The assay was immunoSEQ multiplex PCR, and TCRdb's table has in-frame clones only and misses some. Of 600,000 to 700,000 clones in the sample, around 12% were seen once. V is TRBV6-1 and J is TRBJ1-5, with unresolved D. The TCR comes from a man aged 25-45 years with type 1 diabetes. The source material was naive CD4+ T cells from blood. CDR3 nucleotide sequence: TGTGCCAGCAGTGAATTTGGTCCCAATCAGCCCCAGCATTTT. Amino acids: CASSEFGPNQPQHF.